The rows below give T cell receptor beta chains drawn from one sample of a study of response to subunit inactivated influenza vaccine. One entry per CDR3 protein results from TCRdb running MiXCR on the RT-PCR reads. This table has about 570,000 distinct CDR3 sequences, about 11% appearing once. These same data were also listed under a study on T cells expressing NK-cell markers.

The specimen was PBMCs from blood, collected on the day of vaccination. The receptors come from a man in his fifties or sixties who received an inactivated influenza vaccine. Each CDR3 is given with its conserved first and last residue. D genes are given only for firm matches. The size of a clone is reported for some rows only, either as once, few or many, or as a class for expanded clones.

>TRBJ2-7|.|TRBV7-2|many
CASSQDPPYEQYF
TGTGCCAGCAGCCAGGACCCCCCCTACGAGCAGTACTTC
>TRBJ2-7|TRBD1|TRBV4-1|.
CASSQDRGQGSYEQYF
TGCGCCAGCAGCCAAGATCGGGGACAGGGTTCCTACGAGCAGTACTTC
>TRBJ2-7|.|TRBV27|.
CASSSLGTLAYEQYF
TGTGCCAGCAGTTCCCTCGGGACATTAGCCTACGAGCAGTACTTC
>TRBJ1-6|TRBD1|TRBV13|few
CASSIGTGGSNSPLHF
TGTGCCAGCAGTATAGGGACAGGGGGCAGTAATTCACCCCTCCACTTT
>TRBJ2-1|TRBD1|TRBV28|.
CASKLGGGNSYNEQFF
TGTGCCAGCAAACTAGGGGGCGGTAACTCCTACAATGAGCAGTTCTTC
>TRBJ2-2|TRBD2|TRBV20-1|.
CSARPRVAGVVGTGELFF
TGCAGTGCTAGACCTCGGGTAGCGGGGGTGGTCGGCACCGGGGAGCTGTTTTTT
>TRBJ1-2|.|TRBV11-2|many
CASSSEGDGYTF
TGTGCCAGCAGCTCGGAGGGGGATGGCTACACCTTC
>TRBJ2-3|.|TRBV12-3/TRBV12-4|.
CASSSPGEDTQYF
TGTGCCAGCAGTTCACCAGGGGAAGATACGCAGTATTTT
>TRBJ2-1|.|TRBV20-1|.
CSARQGPQDNEQFF
TGCAGTGCTAGACAGGGTCCCCAGGACAATGAGCAGTTCTTC
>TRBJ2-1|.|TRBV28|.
CASSPRTPEQFF
TGTGCCAGCAGTCCACGGACGCCCGAGCAGTTCTTC
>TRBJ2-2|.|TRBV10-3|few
CAIANGIAHSGELFF
TGTGCCATCGCGAACGGGATCGCACATTCCGGGGAGCTGTTTTTT
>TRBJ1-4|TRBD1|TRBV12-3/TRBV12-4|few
CASSPTGDEKLFF
TGTGCCAGCAGTCCTACAGGGGACGAAAAACTGTTTTTT
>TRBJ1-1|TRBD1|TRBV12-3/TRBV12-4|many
CASSLADRGANTEAFF
TGTGCCAGCAGTTTAGCAGACAGGGGCGCAAACACTGAAGCTTTCTTT
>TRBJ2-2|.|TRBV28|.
CASRDSSSGELFF
TGTGCCAGCCGGGACTCCTCGTCCGGGGAGCTGTTTTTT
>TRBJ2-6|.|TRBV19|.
CASSRLVSGANVLTF
TGTGCCAGTAGTCGCCTCGTCTCTGGGGCCAACGTCCTGACTTTC
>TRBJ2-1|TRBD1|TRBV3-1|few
CASSRQGTQGTYNEQFF
TGTGCCAGCAGTCGACAGGGGACCCAAGGCACCTACAATGAGCAGTTCTTC
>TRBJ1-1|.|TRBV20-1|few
CSAGGRGWNTEAFF
TGCAGTGCAGGGGGGCGGGGATGGAACACTGAAGCTTTCTTT
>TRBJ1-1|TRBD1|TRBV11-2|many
CASSFFGGQGYTEAFF
TGTGCCAGCAGCTTCTTCGGGGGACAGGGATACACTGAAGCTTTCTTT
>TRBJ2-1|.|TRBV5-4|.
CASSFGREGEQFF
TGTGCCAGCAGCTTTGGCAGGGAAGGTGAGCAGTTCTTC
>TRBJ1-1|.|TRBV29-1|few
CSASRGGNTEAFF
TGCAGCGCCTCCCGGGGGGGGAACACTGAAGCTTTCTTT
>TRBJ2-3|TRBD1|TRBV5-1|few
CASSHGQDTDTQYF
TGCGCCAGCAGTCATGGACAGGACACAGATACGCAGTATTTT
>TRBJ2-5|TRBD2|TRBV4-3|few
CASSQVLAGGPYQETQYF
TGCGCCAGCAGCCAAGTTTTAGCGGGGGGACCGTACCAAGAGACCCAGTACTTC
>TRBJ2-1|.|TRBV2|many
CASRARDLPYNEQFF
TGTGCCAGCAGGGCCCGGGACCTACCATACAATGAGCAGTTCTTC
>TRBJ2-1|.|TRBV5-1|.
CASGIHRVNEQFF
TGCGCCAGCGGAATTCATAGGGTGAATGAGCAGTTCTTC
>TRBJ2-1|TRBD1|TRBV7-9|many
CASSLADRAERYNEQFF
TGTGCCAGCAGCTTAGCGGACAGGGCGGAACGATACAATGAGCAGTTCTTC
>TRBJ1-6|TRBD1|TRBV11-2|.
CASSLRDRGESPLHF
TGTGCCAGCAGCCTCCGGGACAGGGGGGAGTCACCCCTCCACTTT
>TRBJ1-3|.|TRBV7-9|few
CASSPLGASGNTIYF
TGTGCCAGCAGCCCACTTGGGGCCTCTGGAAACACCATATATTTT
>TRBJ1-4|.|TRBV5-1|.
CASSLGDDEKLFF
TGCGCCAGCAGCTTGGGCGACGATGAAAAACTGTTTTTT
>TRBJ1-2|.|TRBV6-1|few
CASSAPPAVYGYTF
TGTGCCAGCAGTGCCCCTCCGGCAGTGTATGGCTACACCTTC
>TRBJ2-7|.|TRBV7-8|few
CASSSPVSREYSYEQYF
TGTGCCAGCAGCTCCCCGGTCTCAAGGGAATACTCCTACGAGCAGTACTTC
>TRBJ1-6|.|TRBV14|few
CASSQEYADNSPLHF
TGTGCCAGCAGCCAAGAGTACGCAGATAATTCACCCCTCCACTTT
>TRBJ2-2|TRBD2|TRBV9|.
CASSVVSGRAGELFF
TGTGCCAGCAGCGTAGTAAGCGGGAGGGCCGGGGAGCTGTTTTTT
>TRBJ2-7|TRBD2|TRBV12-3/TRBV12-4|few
CASSSGLAGGDEQYF
TGTGCCAGCAGCTCCGGACTAGCGGGCGGGGACGAGCAGTACTTC
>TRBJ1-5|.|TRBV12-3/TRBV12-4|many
CASAPSLTWGQPQHF
TGTGCCAGCGCCCCGTCGCTAACGTGGGGCCAGCCCCAGCATTTT
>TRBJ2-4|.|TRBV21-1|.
CARRKQGPKNIQYF
TGTGCCAGACGAAAACAGGGCCCCAAAAACATTCAGTACTTC
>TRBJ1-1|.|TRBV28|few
CASNRPVNTEAFF
TGTGCCAGCAACAGGCCCGTGAACACTGAAGCTTTCTTT
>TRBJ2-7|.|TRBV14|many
CASSRSVVGLLSYEQYF
TGTGCCAGCAGCCGATCTGTCGTAGGACTACTGAGCTACGAGCAGTACTTC
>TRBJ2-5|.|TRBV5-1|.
CASSYGRGAETQYF
TGCGCCAGCAGCTACGGCCGCGGGGCAGAGACCCAGTACTTC
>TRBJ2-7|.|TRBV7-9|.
CASSSTAEQYF
TGTGCCAGCAGCTCGACAGCCGAGCAGTACTTC
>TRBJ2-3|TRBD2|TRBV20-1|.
CSAPLAGGRTDTQYF
TGCAGTGCCCCACTAGCGGGGGGTCGTACAGATACGCAGTATTTT
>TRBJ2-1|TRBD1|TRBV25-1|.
CASSAEGTGYFF
TGTGCCAGCAGTGCTGAGGGGACAGGATACTTCTTC
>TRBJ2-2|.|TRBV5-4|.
CASSIGSPTGELFF
TGTGCCAGCAGCATCGGGAGCCCTACCGGGGAGCTGTTTTTT
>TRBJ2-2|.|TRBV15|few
CATSRLKTRLVITGELFF
TGTGCCACCAGCCGTCTGAAGACGAGACTAGTAATAACCGGGGAGCTGTTTTTT
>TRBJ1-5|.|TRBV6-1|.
CASRDGFLYSNQPQHF
TGTGCCAGCAGGGACGGATTCCTATATAGCAATCAGCCCCAGCATTTT
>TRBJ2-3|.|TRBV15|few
CATSRVKGHRMDTQYF
TGTGCCACCAGCAGAGTGAAGGGTCATCGGATGGATACGCAGTATTTT
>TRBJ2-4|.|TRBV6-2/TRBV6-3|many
CASSYSAVTNIQYF
TGTGCCAGCAGTTACTCGGCGGTCACTAACATTCAGTACTTC
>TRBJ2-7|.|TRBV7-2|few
CASSLASGAEQYF
TGTGCCAGCAGCTTAGCGTCCGGGGCCGAGCAGTACTTC
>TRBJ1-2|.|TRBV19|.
CASTLGRRNYGYTF
TGTGCCAGTACCCTGGGACGGAGGAACTATGGCTACACCTTC
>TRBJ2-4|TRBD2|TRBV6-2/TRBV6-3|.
CASGTSGRFWAKKIQYF
TGTGCCAGCGGGACTAGCGGGAGATTTTGGGCCAAAAAGATTCAGTACTTC
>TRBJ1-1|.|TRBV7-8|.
CASSFNLLTVMNTEAFF
TGTGCCAGCAGCTTCAACCTGTTGACAGTAATGAACACTGAAGCTTTCTTT
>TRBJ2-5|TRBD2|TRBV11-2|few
CASSPTSYETQYF
TGTGCCAGCAGCCCGACTAGCTATGAGACCCAGTACTTC
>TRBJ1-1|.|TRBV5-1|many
CASSLVLSTEAFF
TGCGCCAGCAGCTTGGTATTGAGCACTGAAGCTTTCTTT
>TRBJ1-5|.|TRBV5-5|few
CASSLAADSNQPQHF
TGTGCCAGCAGCTTGGCGGCGGATAGCAATCAGCCCCAGCATTTT
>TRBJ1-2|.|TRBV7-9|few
CASSTGHGYTF
TGTGCCAGCAGCACCGGACACGGCTACACCTTC
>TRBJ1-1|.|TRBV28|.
CASRGGSLGGTEAFF
TGTGCCAGCAGAGGGGGGTCTTTAGGTGGCACTGAAGCTTTCTTT
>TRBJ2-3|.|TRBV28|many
CASSLAGPSTDTQYF
TGTGCCAGCAGTTTGGCAGGTCCTAGCACAGATACGCAGTATTTT
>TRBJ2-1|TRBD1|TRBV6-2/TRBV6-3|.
CASSYSTGGYVSGEQFF
TGTGCCAGCAGTTATTCGACAGGGGGCTATGTCTCGGGTGAGCAGTTCTTC
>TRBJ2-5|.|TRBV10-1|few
CASSEVQGGETQYF
TGCGCCAGCAGTGAAGTTCAGGGTGGAGAGACCCAGTACTTC
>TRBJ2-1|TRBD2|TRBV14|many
CASSQDRGGYYNEQFF
TGTGCCAGCAGCCAAGATCGGGGGGGCTACTACAATGAGCAGTTCTTC